This T cell receptor beta chain came from a study of CXCR3-negative and CXCR3-positive naive CD8 T cells. With UMI labels, 5' RACE was used to prepare the TRB cDNA libraries. TCRdb re-called the 5' RACE reads and shows each CDR3 protein once, DNA omitted. This repertoire includes roughly 100,000 distinct CDR3 sequences. Germline V lookup: CDR1 SEHNR, CDR2 FQNEAQ (reference sequence). The CDR3 totals 17 residues. 250,000 to 300,000 cells per CD8+ T cell subset were flow-sorted in triplicate. Details on this clonotype: Its antigen is still unknown.

Whole-study findings and limits: Comparably high diversity marked both naive subsets, whereas memory CD8+ cells had much lower diversity. Naive CXCR3-positive cells had TRB CDR3s more hydrophobic than those of CXCR3-negative naive cells. CXCR3 expression dropped partially after cryopreservation, and most assays relied on fresh PBMCs. Between one naive subset and the other, surface CD5 was comparable, and TCR strength was inferred from TRB CDR3 properties.

Material: naive CXCR3+ CD8+ T cells from blood. Subset: CD45RO-CCR7+CD27+CD95- naive CD8+ T cells expressing CXCR3 (TNR3+). The chain has TRBV7-9 and TRBJ2-7; the D gene TCRdb calls, TRBD2, cannot be checked with no DNA. This TCR derives from a human donor in good health. Some clones in this sample may be carry-over from other donors' samples. CDR3 sequence reads: CASSLALAGGPPQGQYF.